These T cell receptor beta chains were read from a single sample in a study of T-cell reconstitution after alpha-beta-depleted transplantation in children. TCRdb reprocessed the PCR reads with MiXCR, giving one entry per CDR3 protein. The sample carries around 100,000 distinct CDR3 sequences, about 9.4% recorded once. Sequenced here: PBMCs, sampled before TCRalphabeta/CD19-depleted stem cell transplant. The origin of the receptors is a boy between 2 and 10 years old with acute lymphoblastic leukemia, due to receive a stem cell transplant. Each CDR3 is given with its conserved first and last residue. The D gene is left open where the match is weak. The listing skips clone size in some rows; elsewhere it reads once, few, many or a size class.

>TRBV27|-|TRBJ2-2|-
TGTGCCAGCTCGCGCCCCTGGGACACCGGGGAGCTGTTTTTT
CASSRPWDTGELFF
>TRBV28|TRBD1|TRBJ1-5|-
TGTGCCAGCAGTTTTCAGGGGGCGAGGTTAATTTATCAGCCCCAGCATTTT
CASSFQGARLIYQPQHF
>TRBV7-7|-|TRBJ2-1|many
TGTGCCAGCAGCCTAAGCTCGGGGACGAATGAGCAGTTCTTC
CASSLSSGTNEQFF
>TRBV6-1|TRBD1|TRBJ2-7|few
TGTGCCAGCAGTGACGGTAGTATACAGGGGGAGCAGTACTTC
CASSDGSIQGEQYF
>TRBV5-6|-|TRBJ2-3|many
TGTGCCAGCAGCTTGCGGGGGTCTAGCACAGATACGCAGTATTTT
CASSLRGSSTDTQYF
>TRBV6-1|-|TRBJ2-1|few
TGTGCCAGCAGTGCAAATAGTGGGGAATACAATGAGCAGTTCTTC
CASSANSGEYNEQFF
>TRBV11-2|-|TRBJ1-3|few
TGTGCCAGCAGCCCCCGTCCCGGGACACCGCGATCCGGAAACACCATATATTTT
CASSPRPGTPRSGNTIYF
>TRBV6-5|-|TRBJ1-5|-
TGTGCCAGCAGTTACTCTGGAGGGGTGAGCAATCAGCCCCAGCATTTT
CASSYSGGVSNQPQHF
>TRBV20-1|TRBD2|TRBJ2-2|many
TGCAGTGCAAAAAGCGGGAGGAAGGCCGGGGAGCTGTTTTTT
CSAKSGRKAGELFF
>TRBV5-1|-|TRBJ2-6|-
TGCGCCAGCAGCTCGGGGCTGTCGGGGGCCAACGTCCTGACTTTC
CASSSGLSGANVLTF
>TRBV7-3|-|TRBJ1-6|-
TGTGCCGGCAGCTTAACAGGATCGGGGGATTCACCCCTCCACTTT
CAGSLTGSGDSPLHF
>TRBV5-6|TRBD1|TRBJ2-7|-
TGTGCCAGCAGCTACATGACAGGGGGTGTCTCCTACGAGCAGTACTTC
CASSYMTGGVSYEQYF
>TRBV12-3/TRBV12-4|-|TRBJ2-3|many
TGTGCCAGCAGCGACAGGACCTCAGATACGCAGTATTTT
CASSDRTSDTQYF
>TRBV7-7|-|TRBJ2-2|many
TGTGCCAGCAGCTCGGATCAGGGGAACACCGGGGAGCTGTTTTTT
CASSSDQGNTGELFF
>TRBV18|-|TRBJ2-1|-
TGTGCCAGCTCACCAGTGTCCGCTGAGCAGTTCTTC
CASSPVSAEQFF
>TRBV20-1|-|TRBJ2-2|-
TGCAGTGCTAGCGGACACCTAAGGAACACCGGGGAGCTGTTTTTT
CSASGHLRNTGELFF
>TRBV11-2|TRBD1|TRBJ2-5|-
TGTGCCAGCAGCTTAGTAGGGGGCGAAGGAGAGACCCAGTACTTC
CASSLVGGEGETQYF
>TRBV21-1|-|TRBJ1-2|few
TGTGCCCCTCAGTTTTACAGCTCCTATGGCTACACCTTC
CAPQFYSSYGYTF
>TRBV27|TRBD2|TRBJ2-1|-
TGTGCCAGCAGTTTATCGCTAGCGGGAGGTCTATTCTCCTACAATGAGCAGTTCTTC
CASSLSLAGGLFSYNEQFF
>TRBV29-1|TRBD2|TRBJ2-1|once
TGCAGCGTGAGACTAGCGGGAGGAGGTGAGCAGTTCTTC
CSVRLAGGGEQFF
>TRBV7-2|TRBD1|TRBJ2-3|few
TGTGCCAGCAGCAATGACAGGGCAGATACGCAGTATTTT
CASSNDRADTQYF
>TRBV7-3|-|TRBJ2-3|-
TGTGCCAGCAGCGTAACGGGGGCCCTCACACATACGCAGTATTTT
CASSVTGALTHTQYF
>TRBV5-6|TRBD1|TRBJ2-3|few
TGTGCCAGCAGCCTCGGGACAGGGATGAGCACAGATACGCAGTATTTT
CASSLGTGMSTDTQYF
>TRBV4-2|TRBD1|TRBJ1-2|few
TGTGCCAGCAGCCCATCTGGACAGGCCGTCTATGGCTACACCTTC
CASSPSGQAVYGYTF
>TRBV20-1|TRBD2|TRBJ2-4|few
TGCAGTGCTAGTCTCGGCGGGAGGGTTGAAAACATTCAGTACTTC
CSASLGGRVENIQYF
>TRBV6-5|-|TRBJ2-7|few
TGTGCCAGCAGGTCACTGTGGGGACGGAGTGCCTACGAGCAGTACTTC
CASRSLWGRSAYEQYF
>TRBV12-3/TRBV12-4|-|TRBJ1-4|many
TGTGCCAGCAGTGCCCCGGGACGGGTTAATGAAAAACTGTTTTTT
CASSAPGRVNEKLFF
>TRBV10-3|-|TRBJ2-1|few
TGTGCCATCAGTGTGGGGCACAATGAGCAGTTCTTC
CAISVGHNEQFF
>TRBV25-1|-|TRBJ2-4|many
TGTGCCAGCAGTGAAGTGGCCCTGGGTCAAAACATTCAGTACTTC
CASSEVALGQNIQYF
>TRBV4-1|-|TRBJ2-5|many
TGCGCCAGCAGCCTTAGTGTTGGCCAAGAGACCCAGTACTTC
CASSLSVGQETQYF
>TRBV6-1|-|TRBJ1-5|many
TGTGCCAGCAGAGATACAGGGAATCAGCCCCAGCATTTT
CASRDTGNQPQHF
>TRBV28|TRBD2|TRBJ2-7|-
TGTGCCAGCAGTTTATCCCCGGGACTAGCGGGGGGAAACTACGAGCAGTACTTC
CASSLSPGLAGGNYEQYF
>TRBV20-1|TRBD2|TRBJ2-3|few
TGCAGTGCTAGAGATGCGGCGGGAGGCCATACGCAGTATTTT
CSARDAAGGHTQYF
>TRBV12-3/TRBV12-4|-|TRBJ2-7|many
TGTGCCAGCAGTTTTGCCCCAGGGGCGTACGAGCAGTACTTC
CASSFAPGAYEQYF
>TRBV7-8|TRBD2|TRBJ2-5|many
TGTGCCAGCAGCTTAGCGGGGGGCGGGAGGCACCAAGAGACCCAGTACTTC
CASSLAGGGRHQETQYF
>TRBV6-1|-|TRBJ2-7|many
TGTGCCAGCAGTGAACCGGGCCATTCCTACGAGCAGTACTTC
CASSEPGHSYEQYF
>TRBV5-1|TRBD2|TRBJ2-7|few
TGCGCCAGCAGCTTGGCGGTAATGACTAGCGGCGGCGAGCAGTACTTC
CASSLAVMTSGGEQYF
>TRBV28|-|TRBJ2-1|-
TGTGCCAGCAGTCAAAGGGGGGAAAATGAGCAGTTCTTC
CASSQRGENEQFF
>TRBV10-3|TRBD2|TRBJ2-1|many
TGTGCCATCAGTGAAACTAGCGGGAGGGGTGAGCAGTTCTTC
CAISETSGRGEQFF
>TRBV20-1|-|TRBJ2-2|many
TGCAGTGCTCTCCGACTGGACACCGGGGAGCTGTTTTTT
CSALRLDTGELFF
>TRBV20-1|-|TRBJ2-7|-
TGCAGTGCGCGGATTGACTCCTACGAGCAGTACTTC
CSARIDSYEQYF
>TRBV7-9|-|TRBJ2-2|few
TGTGCCAGCAGCTTACTTGGCAGCAACACCGGGGAGCTGTTTTTT
CASSLLGSNTGELFF
>TRBV5-6|TRBD1|TRBJ2-1|-
TGTGCCAGCAGCCTCTGGGACAGGGACTCCTACAATGAGCAGTTCTTC
CASSLWDRDSYNEQFF
>TRBV5-5|-|TRBJ1-2|-
TGTGCCAGCAGCTTGGATCTGTGGGGAAGGTATGGCTACACCTTC
CASSLDLWGRYGYTF
>TRBV25-1|-|TRBJ2-1|-
TGTGCCAGCAGTGAATCAGCTGGAGAAGGACGTAACATGGATGAGCAGTTCTTC
CASSESAGEGRNMDEQFF
>TRBV10-3|-|TRBJ2-2|-
TGTGCCATCAGTTCGAACACCGGGGAGCTGTTTTTT
CAISSNTGELFF
>TRBV30|-|TRBJ2-7|many
TGTGCCTGGAGTGTACGGACTTCGGGCCACGAGCAGTACTTC
CAWSVRTSGHEQYF
>TRBV20-1|-|TRBJ1-1|many
TGCAGTGCCCAAACAGGGAGGGGTCACACTGAAGCTTTCTTT
CSAQTGRGHTEAFF
>TRBV4-2|-|TRBJ2-7|-
TGTGCCAGCAGCCAATCGGCGGGGCAAAAGTTCGAGCAGTACTTC
CASSQSAGQKFEQYF